One sample yielded the 9 T cell receptor beta chains listed below, sequenced in a study of T-cell reconstitution after alpha-beta-depleted transplantation in children. During its preparation, the TCRbeta library received unique molecular identifiers. Using its own MiXCR run on the PCR reads, TCRdb lists one record per CDR3 protein. Here the sample spans about 980,000 distinct CDR3 sequences, roughly 29% being singletons. The sequencing here drew on PBMCs, mostly from graft donor cells, taken 360 days after TCRalphabeta/CD19-depleted stem cell transplant. The receptors shown here come from a boy under two years old who had a stem cell transplant for SCID, so the T cells may come from the graft donor.

This clonotype was picked up a small number of times. The chain links TRBV13 to TRBJ1-1, with 8 bases that match TRBD1. Losses at the gene ends were 5 bases for V and 1 base for J; bases not matched to a gene: 15. The V gene's germline CDR1 is PRHDT and CDR2 FYEKMQ (reference sequence). CDR3 length: 18 residues. The CDR3 reads CASSPTRTGRRGNTEAFF. DNA for the CDR3: TGTGCCAGCAGCCCGACAAGGACAGGGCGCCGGGGGAACACTGAAGCTTTCTTT.

This clonotype was seen a few times. The gene calls are TRBV5-1 and TRBJ2-2; D ambiguous. V lost 1 base and J 3 bases, leaving 7 bases between the germline ends. This CDR3 contains 14 residues. CDR1 is SGHRS, CDR2 YFSETQ, per germline. This CDR3 is CASSLLSDTGELFF. The CDR3 DNA follows: TGCGCCAGCAGCTTGTTATCGGACACCGGGGAGCTGTTTTTT. Based on the CDR3 plus reference TRBV5-1 and TRBJ2-2, the full variable domain is KAGVTQTPRYLIKTRGQQVTLSCSPISGHRSVSWYQQTPGQGLQFLFEYFSETQRNKGNFPGRFSGRQFSNSRSEMNVSTLELGDSALYLCASSLLSDTGELFFGEGSRLTVL.

This clonotype occurred a few times. This chain connects TRBV12-3 or TRBV12-4 to TRBJ2-3, with 9 nucleotides matching TRBD2. The CDR3 loop spans 16 amino acids. The junction had 11 bases not matched to a gene; V was cut back by 5 bases and J by 5 bases. The CDR3 spells CASSPHLSGGGDTQYF. CDR3 in DNA: TGTGCCAGCAGTCCCCACCTTAGCGGGGGAGGAGATACGCAGTATTTT.

V and J are TRBV5-6 and TRBJ2-3; D possibly corresponds to TRBD2 (6 bases). The CDR3 sequence is 16 residues long. The germline V and J ends were trimmed by 1 base and 3 bases, with 15 bases remaining between them. Per germline, CDR1 SGHDT and CDR2 YYEEEE. CDR3 sequence (DNA): TGTGCCAGCAGCTTGCGGGGAGGTGACGGAACAGATACGCAGTATTTT. Translated: CASSLRGGDGTDTQYF.

This clonotype was seen at least ten times. The genes are TRBV24-1 and TRBJ2-5, with no clear D. V lost 7 bases and J lost 2, with 10 bases in between. The CDR3 runs 13 residues. The V gene's germline CDR1 is KGHDR and CDR2 SFDVKD. The CDR3, as DNA: TGTGCCACCAGAAACAGCCCTCAAGAGACCCAGTACTTC. The encoded protein is CATRNSPQETQYF.

The count of this clonotype is one. The V and J genes are TRBV2 and TRBJ2-2; a possible D gene is TRBD1 (5 bases). This CDR3 is built from 12 residues. Germline CDR1 and CDR2: SNHLY and FYNNEI. The CDR3 sequence: CGSEGVVGELFF. CDR3 DNA sequence: TGTGGCTCCGAAGGGGTTGTCGGGGAGCTGTTTTTT.

The J gene is TRBJ2-7, the V gene TRBV4-3; TRBD2 might be the D (6 bases). Looked up from germline, CDR1 is LGHNA and CDR2 is YSLEER. Trimming shortened V by 0 bases and J by 5 bases, and 17 bases separated the two germline ends. The CDR3 runs 16 residues. DNA of the CDR3: TGCGCCAGCAGCCAAGAGTTCCCGGAGGGGCTCCACGAGCAGTACTTC. It specifies CASSQEFPEGLHEQYF.

This rearrangement joins TRBV12-3 or TRBV12-4 to TRBJ2-6; TRBD1 matches 7 bases. The V segment lost 5 bases and the J segment 4 bases; nucleotides outside the gene matches: 8. The CDR3 consists of 16 residues. CDR3 residues: CASSDRDVRGANVLTF. The CDR3 DNA reads as TGTGCCAGCAGTGACAGGGACGTGAGAGGGGCCAACGTCCTGACTTTC.

V usage is TRBV7-2 and J usage is TRBJ1-1, with TRBD1 matching 8 bases. From germline, CDR1 is SGHTA and CDR2 FQGNSA. The V and J ends lost 5 bases and 3 bases, in that order; junction bases with no gene match: 5. CDR3 length equals 14 residues. CDR3 region: CASSPGQEYTEAFF. In nucleotides, the CDR3 is TGTGCCAGCAGCCCGGGACAGGAGTACACTGAAGCTTTCTTT.